Listed below are T cell receptor beta chains from one sample, sequenced in a study of Graves' ophthalmopathy and Graves' hyperthyroidism. Each CDR3 protein gets one entry after TCRdb re-called the multiplex PCR reads with MiXCR. There are about 740,000 distinct CDR3 sequences in the sample; roughly two fifths occur only once, and 40% to 45% lies in the top ten. Input material: peripheral blood. Every receptor here comes from an adult man with Graves' ophthalmopathy. CDR3s include the opening cysteine and the closing phenylalanine or tryptophan. D genes are given only for firm matches. Rows give clone size only sometimes, using once, few, many, or a class for an expanded clone.

clone_size | d_call | j_call | v_call | cdr3_aa | cdr3_nt
few | TRBD1 | TRBJ1-2 | TRBV10-3 | CASSDTAGTGYGYTF | TGTGCCAGCAGTGATACCGCAGGGACAGGCTATGGCTACACCTTC
many | . | TRBJ2-7 | TRBV7-9 | CASSGGARGPYEQYF | TGTGCCAGCAGCGGAGGGGCCCGAGGACCCTACGAGCAGTACTTC
many | . | TRBJ1-1 | TRBV5-8 | CASSLAEANTEAFF | TGTGCCAGCAGCCTAGCCGAGGCGAACACTGAAGCTTTCTTT
few | . | TRBJ1-2 | TRBV6-5 | CASSRDRTHGYTF | TGTGCCAGCAGCCGCGACAGGACCCATGGCTACACCTTC
many | . | TRBJ1-1 | TRBV10-3 | CAISDPLGTENTEAFF | TGTGCCATCAGTGATCCATTAGGGACGGAGAACACTGAAGCTTTCTTT
many | . | TRBJ1-3 | TRBV19 | CASRQTGTGNTIYF | TGTGCCAGTAGACAAACAGGAACTGGAAACACCATATATTTT
few | TRBD1 | TRBJ2-7 | TRBV19 | CASVLDRGTSYEQYF | TGTGCCAGTGTCCTGGACAGGGGAACGTCCTACGAGCAGTACTTC
many | TRBD1 | TRBJ2-7 | TRBV7-9 | CASSHKFGTGAYEQYF | TGTGCCAGCAGCCACAAATTCGGGACAGGAGCCTACGAGCAGTACTTC
many | . | TRBJ2-7 | TRBV9 | CASSVGDSYEQYF | TGTGCCAGCAGCGTAGGTGACTCCTACGAGCAGTACTTC
few | . | TRBJ2-5 | TRBV7-9 | CASSPQSYPGETQYF | TGTGCCAGCAGCCCCCAATCATACCCGGGGGAGACCCAGTACTTC
. | . | TRBJ1-5 | TRBV24-1 | CASRSFNQPQHF | TGTGCCAGCAGAAGCTTCAATCAGCCCCAGCATTTT
. | TRBD1 | TRBJ1-5 | TRBV19 | CASSTNRGSAQHF | TGTGCCAGTAGTACGAACAGGGGATCGGCCCAGCATTTT
many | . | TRBJ2-7 | TRBV7-9 | CASSADSTYEQYF | TGTGCCAGCAGCGCTGACAGTACCTACGAGCAGTACTTC
many | . | TRBJ1-1 | TRBV9 | CASSVGVAATEAFF | TGTGCCAGCAGCGTAGGGGTGGCAGCGACTGAAGCTTTCTTT
few | . | TRBJ2-7 | TRBV7-2 | CASSMTPSYEQYF | TGTGCCAGCAGCATGACTCCCTCCTACGAGCAGTACTTC
many | . | TRBJ2-5 | TRBV7-9 | CASSSQTVRMETQYF | TGTGCCAGCAGCTCTCAAACAGTCAGGATGGAGACCCAGTACTTC